This T cell receptor beta chain is drawn from a study of blood T cell repertoires in COVID-19. Study-level information: T cells, B-cell-depleted T cells, or PBMCs supplied cDNA or gDNA.

Here immunoSEQ multiplex PCR was the method, and the copy in TCRdb shows in-frame clones only, minus some. The sample lists about 130,000 clones, roughly nine tenths occurring once. Sequencing was done on a sample of peripheral blood. The TCR originated in a man over 45 with active COVID-19.

The CDR3 sequence is CASSWQGPSYEQYF. The CDR3 DNA sequence: TGCGCCAGCAGCTGGCAGGGGCCCTCCTACGAGCAGTACTTC. The genes are TRBV5-1 and TRBJ2-7; maybe TRBD1 (6 bases). V was clipped by 3 bases and J by 0 bases, with 10 bases between them. From germline, CDR1 is SGHRS and CDR2 YFSETQ. This CDR3 has 14 residues. The variable domain in full, completed from reference TRBV5-1 and TRBJ2-7, reads KAGVTQTPRYLIKTRGQQVTLSCSPISGHRSVSWYQQTPGQGLQFLFEYFSETQRNKGNFPGRFSGRQFSNSRSEMNVSTLELGDSALYLCASSWQGPSYEQYFGPGTRLTVT.